This TCR beta chain is drawn from a study of glioma-infiltrating T cells. General study results and limits: Only very few CDR3 sequences appeared in both tissue and blood. Gliomas, especially low-grade, showed above-expected tissue-blood divergence; non-neoplastic patients showed below.

Amplification of TCR alpha and beta CDR3 regions from RNA used iRepertoire nested multiplex PCR. One-step reverse transcription and amplification started from about 100-400 ng of tissue mRNA or PBMC total RNA. TCRdb passed the multiplex PCR reads through MiXCR, listing each CDR3 protein once. This sample has approximately 110,000 distinct CDR3 sequences, with approximately 25% found just once. Turning to this clonotype: Its target is not known. Being one base from a much bigger clone, this may be a read error.

Germline values: CDR1 SGHRS, CDR2 YFSETQ. The length of the CDR3 is 16 residues. The specimen sequenced was glioma tissue, nonneoplastic brain tissue, or PBMCs (not recorded which). The rearrangement links TRBV5-1 to TRBJ2-5; D remains unclear. This clonotype was sampled from a human donor with low-grade glioma or glioblastoma, undergoing nonglioma brain surgery, or in good health (not recorded which). CDR3 amino acids: CASFPNPIVGSETKYF. The DNA for the CDR3 is TGCGCCAGCTTCCCCAATCCCATCGTCGGCTCAGAGACCAAGTACTTC.